The clone carrying this T cell receptor (beta chain) was counted ten times or more. The antigen remains undetermined. This sample is drawn from a study of T cells after yellow fever vaccination. TCRdb called the 5' RACE reads again in MiXCR, with one record for every CDR3 protein. The data show 70,000 or so distinct CDR3 sequences, with 5.9% seen just once and around 2.1% held by the top ten. Findings of the study overall: Shared CD4/CD8 clonotypes were a small share, likely from convergent recombination. The secondary response was weaker, and its peak arrived faster, on day 5 versus 15. At 95% to 98% for CD4 and 70% to 90% for CD8, most primary-vaccination clones showed up again after the booster.

Deletions cut 9 bases from V and 4 bases from J, with 20 bases between. The CDR3 extends over 15 amino acids. Germline-derived CDR1 and CDR2 are SGHRS and YFSETQ. Specimen: CD4+ T cells sorted from PBMCs, collected less than 18 days after the first yellow fever vaccination. This sequence joins TRBV5-1 and TRBJ1-5; D is perhaps TRBD1 (5 bases). The clonotype originates from a man aged 18 to 30 who received the YFV17D yellow fever vaccine. This CDR3 reads CAIFTWGRPNQPQHF. The CDR3 bases are TGCGCCATCTTTACGTGGGGACGGCCTAATCAGCCCCAGCATTTT.